Below, one TCR beta chain is given with its context. What it binds is not known. These data belong to a study of T cells in Graves' hyperthyroidism and ophthalmopathy. Looking at the study overall: Pretreatment peripheral blood was obtained at initial diagnosis.

These patients, aged 18 to 65, had recently diagnosed hyperthyroidism lasting under 2 months. PBMCs were derived from more than 8 ml fresh peripheral blood. Study results and limitations: Model output signaled ophthalmopathy a median roughly 6 months ahead of onset.

Authors of the study amplified TCR beta CDR3 regions from RNA transcripts. First-round RT-PCR of the TCR CDR3 relied on the HTBI primer set. TCRdb ran MiXCR on the multiplex PCR reads and lists one entry per CDR3 protein. This table holds hundreds of thousands of distinct CDR3 sequences, 38% found once. The TCR originated in a man aged 18 to 35 with Graves' hyperthyroidism. The specimen sequenced was blood.

CDR3 loop: CASSDEKSTDTQYF. The DNA of the CDR3 is TGCGCCAGCAGTGACGAAAAGTCCACAGATACGCAGTATTTT. The chain has TRBV10-1 and TRBJ2-3; D not resolved. V was cut by 3 bases and J by 2 bases, with 9 bases left in between. The CDR3 loop spans 14 amino acids. CDR1 WNHNN and CDR2 SYGVQD come from the germline V gene (reference sequence).